Below, one T cell receptor (beta chain) is given with its context. Its antigen is undetermined. The data were obtained in a study of cytomegalovirus exposure and HLA in healthy donors. Background on the study: A prior study identified over 100 million unique TCR beta sequences from about 180 million T cells. Study-wide results and limits: Rarity characterized most TCR sequences, yet some public TCRs appeared in many donors. Excluded were some V segments that proved indistinguishable, including TRBV6-2 and TRBV6-3.

The V gene lost 6 bases and the J gene lost 0 bases, with 6 bases spanning the gap. The CDR3 runs 13 residues. The germline V gene has CDR1 ENHRY and CDR2 SYGVKD. The PCR used 60 Vbeta and 13 Jbeta primers. Sequencing was performed with immunoSEQ multiplex PCR; in TCRdb, only in-frame clones are kept and a portion is missing. Of around 97,000 clones listed, around two thirds were seen once; the top ten hold 2.5% to 4%. Sample: PBMCs. The J gene is TRBJ1-5, the V gene TRBV10-3; D gene ambiguous. The clonotype was recovered from a woman in her forties or fifties in good health and CMV-seronegative. CDR3 bases: TGTGCCATCAGGCTAAATAGCAATCAGCCCCAGCATTTT. Translating it yields CAIRLNSNQPQHF.